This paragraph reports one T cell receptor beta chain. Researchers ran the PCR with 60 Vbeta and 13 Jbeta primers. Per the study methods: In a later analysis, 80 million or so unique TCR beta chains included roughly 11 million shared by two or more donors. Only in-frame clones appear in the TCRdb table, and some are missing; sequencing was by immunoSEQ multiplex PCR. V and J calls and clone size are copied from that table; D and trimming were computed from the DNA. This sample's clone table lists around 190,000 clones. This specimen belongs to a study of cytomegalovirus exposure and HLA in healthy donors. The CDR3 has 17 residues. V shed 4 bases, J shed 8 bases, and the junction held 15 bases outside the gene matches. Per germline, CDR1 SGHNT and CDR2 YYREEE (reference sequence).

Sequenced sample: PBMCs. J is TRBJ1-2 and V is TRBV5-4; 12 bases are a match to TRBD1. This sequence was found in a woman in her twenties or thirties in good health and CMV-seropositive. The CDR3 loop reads CASSGTGGAGWTRGYTF. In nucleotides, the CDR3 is TGTGCCAGCAGCGGGACAGGGGGCGCGGGGTGGACTAGAGGCTACACCTTC.